The present TCR beta chain was sequenced within a study of cytomegalovirus exposure and HLA in healthy donors. The PCR used 60 Vbeta and 13 Jbeta primers. The protocol was immunoSEQ multiplex PCR, while the TCRdb copy is restricted to in-frame clones and leaves out a portion. The top ten clones hold roughly 1.5% of a sample with more than 45,000 clones, 80% to 85% of them seen once. Germline-derived CDR1 and CDR2 are SGHAT and FQNNGV. This CDR3 is built from 18 residues. V lost 5 bases to trimming and J lost 1 base; unmatched junction nucleotides: 9. This clonotype originated in a man younger than 40 in good health and CMV-seronegative. The chain joins TRBV11-2 to TRBJ2-6; 9 nucleotides align to TRBD1. The sample was PBMCs. CDR3 region: CASSPLPGQGSGANVLTF. The DNA of the CDR3 is TGTGCCAGCAGCCCCTTACCGGGACAGGGATCTGGGGCCAACGTCCTGACTTTC.